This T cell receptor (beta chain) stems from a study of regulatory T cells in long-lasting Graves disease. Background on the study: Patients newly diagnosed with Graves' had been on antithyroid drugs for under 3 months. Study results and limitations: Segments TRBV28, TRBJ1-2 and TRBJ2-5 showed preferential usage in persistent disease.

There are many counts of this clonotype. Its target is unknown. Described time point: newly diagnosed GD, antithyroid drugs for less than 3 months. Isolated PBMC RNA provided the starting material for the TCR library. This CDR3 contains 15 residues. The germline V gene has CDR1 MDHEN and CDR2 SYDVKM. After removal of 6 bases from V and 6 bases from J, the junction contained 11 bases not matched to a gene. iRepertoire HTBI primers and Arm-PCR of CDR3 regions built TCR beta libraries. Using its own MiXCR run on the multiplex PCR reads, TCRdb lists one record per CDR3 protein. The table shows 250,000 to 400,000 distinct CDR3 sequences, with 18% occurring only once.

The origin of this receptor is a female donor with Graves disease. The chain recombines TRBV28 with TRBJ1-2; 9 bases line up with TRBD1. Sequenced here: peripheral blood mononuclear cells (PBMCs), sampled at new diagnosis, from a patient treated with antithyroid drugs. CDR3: CASSRGTGNLHGYTF. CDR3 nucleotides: TGTGCCAGCAGCCGCGGGACAGGGAATCTTCATGGCTACACCTTC.